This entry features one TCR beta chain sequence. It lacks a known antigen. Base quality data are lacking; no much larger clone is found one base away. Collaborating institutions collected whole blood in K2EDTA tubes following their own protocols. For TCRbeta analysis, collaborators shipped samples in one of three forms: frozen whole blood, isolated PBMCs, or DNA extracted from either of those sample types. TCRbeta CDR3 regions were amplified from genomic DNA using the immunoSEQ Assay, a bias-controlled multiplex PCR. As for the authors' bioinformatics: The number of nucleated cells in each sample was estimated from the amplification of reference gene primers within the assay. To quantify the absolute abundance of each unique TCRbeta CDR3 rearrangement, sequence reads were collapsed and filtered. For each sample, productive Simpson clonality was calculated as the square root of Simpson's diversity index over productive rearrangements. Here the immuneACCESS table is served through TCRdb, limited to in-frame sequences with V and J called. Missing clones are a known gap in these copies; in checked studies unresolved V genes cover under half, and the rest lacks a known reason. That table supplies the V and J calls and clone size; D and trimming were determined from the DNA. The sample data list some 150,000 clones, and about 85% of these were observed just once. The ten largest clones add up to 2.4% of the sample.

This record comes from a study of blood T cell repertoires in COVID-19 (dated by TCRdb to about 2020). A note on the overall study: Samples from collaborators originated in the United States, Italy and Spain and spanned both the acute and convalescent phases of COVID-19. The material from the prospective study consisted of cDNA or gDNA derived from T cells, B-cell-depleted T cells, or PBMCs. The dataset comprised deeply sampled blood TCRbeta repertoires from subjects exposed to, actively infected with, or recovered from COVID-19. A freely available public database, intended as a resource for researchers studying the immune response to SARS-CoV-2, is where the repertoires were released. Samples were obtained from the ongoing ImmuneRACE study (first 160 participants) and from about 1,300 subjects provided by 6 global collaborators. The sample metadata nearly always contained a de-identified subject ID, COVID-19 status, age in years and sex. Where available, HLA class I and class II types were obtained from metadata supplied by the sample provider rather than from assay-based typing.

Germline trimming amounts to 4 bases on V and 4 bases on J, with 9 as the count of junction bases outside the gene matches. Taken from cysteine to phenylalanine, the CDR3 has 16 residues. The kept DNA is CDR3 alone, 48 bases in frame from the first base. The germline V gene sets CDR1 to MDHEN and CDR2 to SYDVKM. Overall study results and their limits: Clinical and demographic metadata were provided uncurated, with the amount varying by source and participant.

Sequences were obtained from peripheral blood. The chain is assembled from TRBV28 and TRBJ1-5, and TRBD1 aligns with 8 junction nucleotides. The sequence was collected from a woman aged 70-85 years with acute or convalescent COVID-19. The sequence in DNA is TGTGCCAGCAGTTCCCCGACAGGGGACCTTAATCAGCCCCAGCATTTT. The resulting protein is CASSSPTGDLNQPQHF.